This T cell receptor beta chain was captured by sequencing in a study of brain T cells in children with intractable seizures. Findings of the study overall: Viral specificity was inferred only from CDR3 similarity; HCMV serostatus was unknown.

With V trimmed by 4 bases and J by 6 bases, 6 bases remained unmatched. CDR1 is MNHEY, CDR2 SVGEGT, per germline. CDR3 length: 15 amino acids. Only cases whose brain tissue showed the highest T cell transcript signatures were sequenced. At least one anti-epileptic drug was given before surgery. With regard to this clone: The antigen is not known.

Here immunoSEQ multiplex PCR was the method, and the copy in TCRdb shows in-frame clones only, minus some. The sample has roughly 80,000 clones; about 93% are singletons. The V and J genes are TRBV6-2 or TRBV6-3 and TRBJ2-1; TRBD2 matches 10 bases. The source is a boy less than two years old with tuberous sclerosis and intractable seizures. The source material was peripheral blood, sampled at surgery. The CDR3: CASSSYSGRSNEQFF. The CDR3 region has the DNA TGTGCCAGCAGTTCCTATAGCGGGAGGTCCAATGAGCAGTTCTTC.